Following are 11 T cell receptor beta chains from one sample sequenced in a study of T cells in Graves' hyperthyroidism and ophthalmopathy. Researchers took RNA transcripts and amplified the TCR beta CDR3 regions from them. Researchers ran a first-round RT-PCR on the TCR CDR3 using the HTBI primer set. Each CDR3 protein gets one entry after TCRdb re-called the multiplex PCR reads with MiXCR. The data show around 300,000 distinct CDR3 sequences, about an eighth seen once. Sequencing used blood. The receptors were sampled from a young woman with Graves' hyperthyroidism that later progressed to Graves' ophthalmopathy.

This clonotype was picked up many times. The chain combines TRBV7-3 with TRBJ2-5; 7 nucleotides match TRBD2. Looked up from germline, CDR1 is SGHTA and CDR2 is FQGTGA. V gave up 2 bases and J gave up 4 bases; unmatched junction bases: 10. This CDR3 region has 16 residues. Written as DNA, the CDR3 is TGTGCCAGCAGCTTATTGGGGCGGGGGACGATAGAGACCCAGTACTTC. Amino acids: CASSLLGRGTIETQYF.

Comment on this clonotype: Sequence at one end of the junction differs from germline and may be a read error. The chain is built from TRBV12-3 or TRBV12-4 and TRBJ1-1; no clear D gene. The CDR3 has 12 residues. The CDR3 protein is CASSFRNTETFF. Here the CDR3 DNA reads TGTGCCAGCAGTTTCAGGAACACTGAAACTTTCTTT.

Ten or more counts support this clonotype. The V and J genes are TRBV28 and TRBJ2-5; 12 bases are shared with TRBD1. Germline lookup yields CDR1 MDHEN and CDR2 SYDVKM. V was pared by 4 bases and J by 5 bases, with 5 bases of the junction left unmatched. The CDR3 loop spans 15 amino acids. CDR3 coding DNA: TGTGCCAGCAGTTCGGGACAGGGGGCATGGGAGACCCAGTACTTC. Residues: CASSSGQGAWETQYF.

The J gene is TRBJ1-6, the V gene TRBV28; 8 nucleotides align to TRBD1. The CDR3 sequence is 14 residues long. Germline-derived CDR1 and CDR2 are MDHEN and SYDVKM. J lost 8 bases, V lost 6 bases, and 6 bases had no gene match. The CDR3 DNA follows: TGTGCCAGCAGCTGGGGACAGGAGGATTCACCCCTCCACTTT. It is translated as CASSWGQEDSPLHF.

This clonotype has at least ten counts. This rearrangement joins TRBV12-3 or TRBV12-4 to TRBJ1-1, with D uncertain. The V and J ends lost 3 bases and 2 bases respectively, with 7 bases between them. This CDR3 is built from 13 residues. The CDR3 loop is CASSLRTNTEAFF. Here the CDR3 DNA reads TGTGCCAGCAGTTTGCGCACCAACACTGAAGCTTTCTTT.

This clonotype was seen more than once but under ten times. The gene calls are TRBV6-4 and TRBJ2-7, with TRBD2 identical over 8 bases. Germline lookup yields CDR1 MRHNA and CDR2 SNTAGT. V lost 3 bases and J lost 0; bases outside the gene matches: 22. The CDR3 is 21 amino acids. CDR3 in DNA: TGTGCCAGCAGTGAAATAACCGCTCTAGCGGGTCCGCCTCTCAGCTCCTACGAGCAGTACTTC. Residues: CASSEITALAGPPLSSYEQYF.

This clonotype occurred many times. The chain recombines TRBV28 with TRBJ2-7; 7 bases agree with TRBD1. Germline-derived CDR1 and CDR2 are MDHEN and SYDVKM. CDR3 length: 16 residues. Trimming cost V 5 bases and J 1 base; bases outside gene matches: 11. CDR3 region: CASSLMPQGVSYEQYF. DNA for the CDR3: TGTGCCAGCAGTCTCATGCCGCAGGGGGTATCCTACGAGCAGTACTTC.

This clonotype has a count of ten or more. The DNA for the CDR3 is TGCAGTGCTAGAAGACCAGGGAGTGGGAGGGTAAGGAATGAGCAGTTCTTC. It is translated as CSARRPGSGRVRNEQFF. This chain joins TRBV20-1 and TRBJ2-1, with 7 positions matching TRBD2. Germline CDR1 reads DFQATT; CDR2 reads SNEGSKA (reference sequence). This CDR3 is 17 amino acids long. After removal of 2 bases from V and 7 bases from J, the junction contained 17 bases not matched to a gene.

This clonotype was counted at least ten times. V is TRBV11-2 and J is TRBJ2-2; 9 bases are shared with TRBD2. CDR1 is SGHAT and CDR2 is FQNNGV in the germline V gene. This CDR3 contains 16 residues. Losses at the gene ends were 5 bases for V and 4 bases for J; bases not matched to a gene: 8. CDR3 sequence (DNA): TGTGCCAGCAGCCCCCGACTAGCGGATGGCACCGGGGAGCTGTTTTTT. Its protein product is CASSPRLADGTGELFF.

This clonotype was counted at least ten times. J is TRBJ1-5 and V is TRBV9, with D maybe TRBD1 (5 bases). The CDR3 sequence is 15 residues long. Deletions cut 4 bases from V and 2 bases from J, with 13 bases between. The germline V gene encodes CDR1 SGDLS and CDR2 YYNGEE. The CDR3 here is CASSPQGWGNQPQHF. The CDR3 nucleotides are TGTGCCAGCAGCCCCCAGGGTTGGGGCAATCAGCCCCAGCATTTT.

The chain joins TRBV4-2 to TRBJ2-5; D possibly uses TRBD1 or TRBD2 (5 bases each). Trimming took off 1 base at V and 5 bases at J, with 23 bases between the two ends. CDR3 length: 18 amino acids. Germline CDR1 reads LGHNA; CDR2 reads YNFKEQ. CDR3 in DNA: TGTGCCAGCAGCCAAGGGGGGTTAGCGAGAGGGTCAACTGAGACCCAGTACTTC. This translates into CASSQGGLARGSTETQYF.